The clone carrying this T cell receptor beta chain was found many times. Its antigen is unidentified. What was amplified from RNA transcripts were TCR beta CDR3 regions. With the HTBI primer set, the TCR CDR3 went through a first round of RT-PCR. In TCRdb, the multiplex PCR reads were re-called with MiXCR into one record per CDR3 protein. This table has approximately 600,000 distinct CDR3 sequences, over 11% appearing once. The sample originates from a study of T cells in Graves' hyperthyroidism and ophthalmopathy. Study background: Prior to any treatment, at the point of initial diagnosis, peripheral blood was collected.

Trimming removed 4 bases at V and 6 bases at J, with 28 bases between. The CDR3 consists of 19 residues. In germline, CDR1 is SGHTA, CDR2 FQGNSA. Each diagnosis drew on symptoms, thyroxine, TRAb, thyroid ultrasound and orbital computed tomography findings. Findings of the study overall: A model built on 13 V-J features separated ophthalmopathy from stable hyperthyroidism.

The source material was blood. This sequence joins TRBV7-2 and TRBJ2-1; TRBD1 might be the D (6 bases). The clonotype comes from a woman aged 25 to 39 with Graves' hyperthyroidism that later progressed to Graves' ophthalmopathy. The CDR3 region has the DNA TGTGCCAGCAGCTCATATGGTTTCGGCGACAGGTCGACAGGCAATGAGCAGTTCTTC. Translated, it gives CASSSYGFGDRSTGNEQFF.